This T cell receptor beta chain was obtained from a study of breast tumors, draining lymph nodes, adjacent tissues. Findings and limits, study-wide: The lymph node origin of tumor T cells was framed as consistent with a hypothesis, not demonstrated. Tumor and nontumor repertoires were significantly more similar in luminal-like than in basal-like breast cancer.

TCRdb re-derived calls from the multiplex PCR reads in MiXCR, one entry per CDR3 protein. In the table there are some 100,000 distinct CDR3 sequences, around 20% of which are singletons. Breast cancer patients provided tissue from their axillary draining lymph nodes. Germline lookup yields CDR1 MNHNS and CDR2 SASEGT. CDR3 length: 15 residues. In regard to this clonotype: Its antigen remains unknown. One end of the junction is discordant with germline, which a read error may explain.

This clonotype was sampled from a female donor with breast cancer. Some clones in this sample may be carry-over from other donors' samples. V is TRBV6-1 and J is TRBJ2-3; D possibly corresponds to TRBD1 (5 bases). The sample comprised axillary lymph node tissue. CDR3 protein: CASSEGKGRTGTQYF. The CDR3 DNA is TGTGCCAGCAGTGAAGGAAAGGGCCGCACAGGTACGCAGTATTTT.